The source of this T cell receptor beta chain is a study of blood T cell repertoires in COVID-19. Study in general: T cells, B-cell-depleted T cells, or PBMCs provided the cDNA or gDNA that served as material.

Assay: immunoSEQ multiplex PCR; the TCRdb copy retains only in-frame clones and omits some. Of 300,000 or so clones listed, about 85% were seen once; the top ten hold 4.5% to 7%. Two consecutive negative NP/OP PCR tests, clearance, or resolved symptoms defined Cohort 3 recovery. The sequence came from a woman aged 25 to 39 who had recovered from COVID-19. The material sequenced was PBMCs or T cells enriched from blood (not recorded which).

The CDR3 spells CASSLGQGSEAFF. The DNA of the CDR3 is TGTGCCAGCAGCTTGGGACAGGGGTCTGAAGCTTTCTTT. The chain has TRBV5-6 and TRBJ1-1; TRBD1 agrees at 8 bases. The junction had 1 base not matched to a gene; V was cut back by 0 bases and J by 6 bases. In germline, CDR1 is SGHDT, CDR2 YYEEEE. This CDR3 spans 13 amino acids.